This T cell receptor beta chain emerged from a study of glioma-infiltrating T cells. TCR alpha and beta CDR3 regions were amplified from RNA using iRepertoire nested multiplex PCR. One-step reverse transcription and amplification started from about 100-400 ng of tissue mRNA or PBMC total RNA. TCRdb reanalysed the multiplex PCR reads using MiXCR and keeps one entry per CDR3 protein. Here the sample spans approximately 18,000 distinct CDR3 sequences, nearly 60% being singletons. The CDR3 consists of 13 residues. After removal of 6 bases from V and 7 bases from J, the junction contained 6 bases not matched to a gene. Germline values: CDR1 DFQATT, CDR2 SNEGSKA (reference sequence). A remark on this clonotype: What it binds is not known.

The study, taken as a whole, reports: Only very few CDR3 sequences appeared in both tissue and blood. Above-expected tissue-blood divergence occurred in all gliomas, most in low-grade ones.

The V call is TRBV20-1, the J call TRBJ1-4; 9 nucleotides match TRBD1. Sample: glioma tissue, nonneoplastic brain tissue, or PBMCs (not recorded which). The sequence was collected from a human donor with low-grade glioma or glioblastoma, undergoing nonglioma brain surgery, or in good health (not recorded which). In DNA, the CDR3 is TGCAGTGCCACGGACAGGGGTGGTGAAAAACTGTTTTTT. It is translated as CSATDRGGEKLFF.